Below are 13 T cell receptor beta chains sequenced from a single sample in a study of CD4 and CD8 cells across lung adenocarcinoma regions. TCRdb processed the PCR reads anew with MiXCR; each CDR3 protein has one entry. Of 14,000 or so distinct CDR3 sequences in the sample, just under 45% were seen once. Sequenced sample: CD4+ T cells from the center of a lung tumor. The receptors come from a male donor with lung adenocarcinoma. The CD4 and CD8 labels of this study may be unreliable.

As to this clonotype: At one boundary the junction diverges from the germline segment, which might be a read error. The V and J genes are TRBV27 and TRBJ2-5, with D perhaps matching TRBD1 or TRBD2 (5 bases each). The V gene's germline CDR1 is MNHEY and CDR2 SMNVEV (reference sequence). The CDR3 totals 17 residues. CDR3 DNA sequence: TGTGCCAGCAGTCCGGGGCGCGGAGCCCGTGAGCAAGAGACCCAGTATTTC. As protein: CASSPGRGAREQETQYF.

The chain joins TRBV4-2 to TRBJ1-1, with TRBD1 identical over 8 bases. Germline CDR1 is LGHNA and CDR2 is YNFKEQ. V lost 1 base, J lost 6 bases, and 4 bases stayed unmatched. The CDR3 is 14 residues long. CDR3 nucleotide sequence: TGTGCCAGCAGCCAAGCGGACAGGGAGCCTGAAGCTTTCTTT. Residues: CASSQADREPEAFF.

This clonotype was recorded many times. Relative to the germline gene, one junction end is altered; a read error may explain this. V is TRBV11-3 and J is TRBJ1-1; D is unclear. The CDR3 contains 10 residues. Per germline, CDR1 SGHNT and CDR2 YENEEA. As DNA, the CDR3 is TGTGCCAGCAGTCCCCGGGTCCAGCTGTTT. Translating gives CASSPRVQLF.

The chain is built from TRBV10-3 and TRBJ2-4; the match to TRBD2 covers 8 bases. The germline CDR1 and CDR2 sequences are ENHRY and SYGVKD. The CDR3 contains 15 residues. The CDR3 nucleotides read TGTGCTGCCAGGGAAATGGCTAGCGGGCAAGAGATTCAGTACTTC. This encodes CAAREMASGQEIQYF.

By sample fraction, this clonotype is medium-sized. The chain joins TRBV6-5 to TRBJ2-5; D may be TRBD1 (6 bases). The J call may not be correct, given that the DNA end is closer to TRBJ2-7. This CDR3 spans 13 amino acids. Per the germline V gene, CDR1 is MNHEY and CDR2 is SVGAGI. CDR3 coding DNA: TGTGCCAGCAGTTACACAGGGAACCACGAGCAGTACTTC. This sequence encodes CASSYTGNHEQYF.

As for this clonotype: The junction departs from germline at one end; a sequencing error may be responsible. The chain links TRBV10-3 to TRBJ2-2; D unclear. The J call may be wrong; the DNA end is better matched by TRBJ2-3. The germline V gene has CDR1 ENHRY and CDR2 SYGVKD. CDR3 size: 15 residues. The CDR3 nucleotides read TGTGCCCGGAGCCTCCAGGCTGGAATCACAGATGCGCAGTATTTT. Translated: CARSLQAGITDAQYF.

V usage is TRBV10-3 and J usage is TRBJ2-7; TRBD2 matches at 9 bases. CDR3 length: 17 residues. CDR1 and CDR2 (germline): ENHRY, SYGVKD. V was pared by 6 bases and J by 0 bases, with 12 bases of the junction left unmatched. The CDR3: CAISEPPSGTSSYEQYF. DNA of the CDR3: TGTGCCATCAGCGAACCACCTAGCGGGACCAGCTCCTACGAGCAGTACTTC.

This clonotype is judged medium-sized. The chain links TRBV6-5 to TRBJ1-2; 7 nucleotides align to TRBD1. CDR1 and CDR2 from the germline V gene are MNHEY and SVGAGI. J gave up 5 bases and V 6 bases, and 6 bases lay outside the gene matches. The CDR3 contains 13 residues. The CDR3 here is CASRADRNYGYTF. The CDR3 bases are TGTGCCAGCAGGGCGGACAGGAATTATGGCTACACCTTC.

This clonotype was seen ten or more times. This chain connects TRBV10-2 to TRBJ2-3; D assignment may be TRBD1 or TRBD2 (5 bases each). The V end lost 0 bases, the J end lost 5 bases, and 15 bases lay between the germline ends. Germline-derived CDR1 and CDR2 are WSHSY and SAAADI. This CDR3 comprises 16 residues. CDR3 loop: CASSESAGSHGDTQYF. CDR3 bases: TGCGCCAGCAGTGAGTCCGCAGGGAGTCACGGAGATACGCAGTATTTT.

This chain joins TRBV5-1 and TRBJ2-1, with a weak D call TRBD2 (5 bases). CDR3 length: 13 amino acids. Looked up from germline, CDR1 is SGHRS and CDR2 is YFSETQ. Between the trimmed V and J ends, which lost 2 bases and 7 bases, there was a span of 10 bases. Written as DNA, the CDR3 is TGCGCCAGCAGCTTCAGGACTCAGAATGAGCAGTTCTTC. Translated: CASSFRTQNEQFF.

This clonotype has just one count. Compared with germline, one end of the junction differs, possibly owing to a read error. V and J are TRBV6-1 and TRBJ2-3; tentative D call: TRBD1 (6 bases). This CDR3 comprises 15 residues. CDR1 is MNHNS and CDR2 is SASEGT in the germline V gene. As DNA, the CDR3 is TGTGCCAGCAGTATTCAGGTACAGGGCAAAGATACGCAGTACTTT. Translation gives CASSIQVQGKDTQYF.

This clonotype was observed a few times. The V call is TRBV15, the J call TRBJ1-2; D is unclear. The CDR3 loop spans 12 amino acids. The V end was cut by 0 bases, the J end by 4 bases, with 3 bases between. Germline-derived CDR1 and CDR2 are LNHNV and YYDKDF (reference sequence). The CDR3 reads CATSREIYGYTF. The CDR3 DNA is TGTGCCACCAGCAGAGAGATCTATGGCTACACCTTC.

As concerns this clonotype: No conserved phenylalanine or tryptophan is present at the end of the CDR3, so a read error is the likely explanation. The DNA is left out, because the CDR3 cannot be placed on it with certainty; the CDR3 is given as TCRdb lists it. The rearrangement links TRBV12-5 to TRBJ2-5; the DNA was not compared with TRBD1, the D call given in the table. Ends included, the CDR3 has 8 residues. The germline V gene has CDR1 LGHNT and CDR2 FRNRAP. The CDR3 loop is CRDRVSPC.